This T cell receptor (beta chain) was sequenced for a study of post-analysis software for immune sequencing data. Study outcomes and limitations: F measure showed strong co-clustering of same-batch samples. The five TRBV segments detected at higher frequency in patients than in controls included TRBV5-6, TRBV5-1 and TRBV20-1.

Unique-molecular-identifier-tagged TCR beta cDNA libraries were used. TCRdb independently ran MiXCR on the PCR reads; one entry per CDR3 protein. The sample lists roughly 580,000 distinct CDR3 sequences, 44% occurring once. In the case of this clonotype: The antigen is undetermined.

Germline V lookup: CDR1 SGHTA, CDR2 FQGNSA. CDR3 length: 18 amino acids. The ends lost 0 bases at V and 6 bases at J; junction bases unmatched: 8. The sequenced sample consisted of blood. The chain employs TRBV7-2 and TRBJ2-1; 13 positions match TRBD2. This receptor was taken from a girl aged 10 to 17 with multiple sclerosis. The CDR3 protein is CASSLAHRTSGRSNEQFF. CDR3 coding DNA: TGTGCCAGCAGCTTAGCTCACCGGACTAGCGGGAGAAGCAATGAGCAGTTCTTC.